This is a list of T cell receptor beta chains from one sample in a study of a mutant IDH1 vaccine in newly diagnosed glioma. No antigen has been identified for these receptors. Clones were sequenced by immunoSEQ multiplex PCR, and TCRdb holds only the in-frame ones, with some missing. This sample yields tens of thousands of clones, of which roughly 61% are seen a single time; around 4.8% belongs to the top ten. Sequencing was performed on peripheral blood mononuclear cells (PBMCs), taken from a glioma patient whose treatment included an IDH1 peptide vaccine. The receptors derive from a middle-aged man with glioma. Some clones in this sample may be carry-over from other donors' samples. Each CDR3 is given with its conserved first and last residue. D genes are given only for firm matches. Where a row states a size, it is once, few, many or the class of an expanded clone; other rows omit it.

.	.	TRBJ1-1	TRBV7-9	CASIWGGASSTEAFF	TGTGCCAGCATCTGGGGGGGCGCCTCTTCTACTGAAGCTTTCTTT
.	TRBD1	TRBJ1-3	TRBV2	CASSEAVGTGGGNTIYF	TGTGCCAGCAGTGAAGCGGTGGGGACAGGGGGAGGAAACACCATATATTTT
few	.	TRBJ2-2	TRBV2	CASKGSTGTGELFF	TGTGCCAGCAAGGGATCGACTGGGACCGGGGAGCTGTTTTTT
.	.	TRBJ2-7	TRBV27	CASSFASSTGLYF	TGTGCCAGCAGTTTCGCGTCTTCGACAGGCCTGTACTTC
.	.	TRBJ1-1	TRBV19	CASSMEAGVGTEAFF	TGTGCCAGTAGTATGGAGGCAGGGGTCGGCACTGAAGCTTTCTTT
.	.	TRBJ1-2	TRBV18	CASSPRGEINGYTF	TGTGCCAGCTCACCAAGGGGGGAGATCAATGGCTACACCTTC
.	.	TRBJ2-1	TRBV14	CASSQYLSQFF	TGTGCCAGCAGCCAGTATCTGTCGCAGTTCTTC
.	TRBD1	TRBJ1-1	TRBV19	CASRDRVSPRNTEAFF	TGTGCCAGTAGGGACAGGGTTTCCCCCCGAAACACTGAAGCTTTCTTT
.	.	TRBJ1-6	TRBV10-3	CAISENRADNSPLHF	TGTGCCATCAGTGAGAACAGGGCCGATAATTCACCCCTCCACTTT
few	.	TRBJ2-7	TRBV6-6	CASSYGGRPYEQYF	TGTGCCAGCAGTTATGGGGGGCGCCCCTACGAGCAGTACTTC
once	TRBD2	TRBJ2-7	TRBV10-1	CASTGGGAQDEQYF	TGCGCCAGCACTGGCGGGGGGGCCCAGGACGAGCAGTACTTC
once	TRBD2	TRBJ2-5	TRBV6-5	CASSYSGLAYETQYF	TGTGCCAGCAGTTACTCGGGACTAGCTTACGAGACCCAGTACTTC
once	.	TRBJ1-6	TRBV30	CAWGPKGLHSPLHF	TGTGCCTGGGGACCGAAGGGTCTCCATTCACCCCTCCACTTT
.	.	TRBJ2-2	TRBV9	CASSDANTGELFF	TGTGCCAGCAGCGACGCGAACACCGGGGAGCTGTTTTTT
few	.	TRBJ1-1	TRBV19	CASLDGLNTEAFF	TGTGCCAGTTTGGACGGCCTGAACACTGAAGCTTTCTTT
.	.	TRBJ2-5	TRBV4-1	CASSPAPRAGETQYF	TGCGCCAGCAGCCCCGCACCCCGGGCCGGGGAGACCCAGTACTTC
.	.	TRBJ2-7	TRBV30	CAWSEFDRPSYEQYF	TGTGCCTGGAGTGAGTTCGACCGCCCCTCCTACGAGCAGTACTTC
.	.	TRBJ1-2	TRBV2	CASSDRRDNGYGYTF	TGTGCCAGCAGTGACCGCCGGGACAATGGGTATGGCTACACCTTC
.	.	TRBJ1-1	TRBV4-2	CASSQEVGWNTEAFF	TGTGCCAGCAGCCAAGAGGTGGGATGGAACACTGAAGCTTTCTTT
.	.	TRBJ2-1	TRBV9	CASSGGTPNEQFF	TGTGCCAGCAGCGGCGGGACTCCCAATGAGCAGTTCTTC
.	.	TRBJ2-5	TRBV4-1	CASSQLPWAKETQYF	TGCGCCAGCAGCCAGCTCCCCTGGGCGAAGGAGACCCAGTACTTC
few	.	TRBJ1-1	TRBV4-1	CASSQDGAGSTEAFF	TGCGCCAGCAGCCAAGATGGGGCAGGGTCCACTGAAGCTTTCTTT
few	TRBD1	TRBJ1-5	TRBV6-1	CASSKGTGGSSNQPQHF	TGTGCCAGCAGTAAAGGGACAGGGGGGAGTAGCAATCAGCCCCAGCATTTT
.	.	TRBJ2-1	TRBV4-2	CASSQENSQIYNEQFF	TGTGCCAGCAGCCAAGAGAACTCCCAAATATACAATGAGCAGTTCTTC
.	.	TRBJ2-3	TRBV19	CASSKKDTQYF	TGTGCCAGTAGTAAGAAGGATACGCAGTATTTT
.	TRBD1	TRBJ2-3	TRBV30	CAWNRQGQQYF	TGTGCCTGGAACCGACAGGGGCAACAGTATTTT
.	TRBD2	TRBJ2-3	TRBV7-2	CASSKGLVTDTQYF	TGTGCCAGCAGCAAAGGACTAGTAACAGATACGCAGTATTTT
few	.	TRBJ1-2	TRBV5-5	CASSLELSQWGHGYTF	TGTGCCAGCAGCTTGGAGCTTTCACAGTGGGGACATGGCTACACCTTC
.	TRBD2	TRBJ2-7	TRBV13	CASSSTPGLAGSYEQYF	TGTGCCAGCAGCTCCACCCCGGGACTAGCGGGGTCCTACGAGCAGTACTTC
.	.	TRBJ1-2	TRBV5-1	CASSLGPPGGGYGYTF	TGCGCCAGCAGCTTGGGCCCGCCGGGCGGGGGCTATGGCTACACCTTC
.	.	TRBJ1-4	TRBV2	CASSEKGAATNEKLFF	TGTGCCAGCAGTGAGAAGGGAGCCGCCACTAATGAAAAACTGTTTTTT
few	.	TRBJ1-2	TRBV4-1	CASSQEIGGSQGYTF	TGCGCCAGCAGCCAAGAGATAGGGGGGAGTCAGGGCTACACCTTC
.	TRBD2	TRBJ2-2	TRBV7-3	CASSLMGGAGVTGELFF	TGTGCCAGCAGCTTAATGGGGGGAGCGGGGGTCACCGGGGAGCTGTTTTTT
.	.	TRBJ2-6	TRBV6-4	CASSDGHLANVLTF	TGTGCCAGCAGTGACGGACATCTTGCCAACGTCCTGACTTTC
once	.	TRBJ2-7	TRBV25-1	CASSEPAKPPYEQYF	TGTGCCAGCAGTGAACCGGCGAAGCCTCCCTACGAGCAGTACTTC
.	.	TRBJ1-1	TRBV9	CASSVEVGLNTEAFF	TGTGCCAGCAGCGTAGAGGTCGGCCTGAACACTGAAGCTTTCTTT
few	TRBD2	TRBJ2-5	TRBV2	CASRGLAGAPQETQYF	TGTGCCAGCAGGGGACTAGCGGGGGCCCCGCAAGAGACCCAGTACTTC
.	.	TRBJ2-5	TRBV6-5	CASSYSAGGTEETQYF	TGTGCCAGCAGTTACTCTGCAGGGGGGACCGAAGAGACCCAGTACTTC
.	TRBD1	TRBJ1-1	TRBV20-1	CSAGQSEAFF	TGCAGTGCGGGACAGTCGGAAGCTTTCTTT
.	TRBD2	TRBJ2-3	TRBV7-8	CASSTSSGGTDTQYF	TGTGCCAGCAGCACGTCTAGCGGGGGTACAGATACGCAGTATTTT
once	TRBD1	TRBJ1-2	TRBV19	CASSPTGTGYGYTF	TGTGCCAGTAGCCCGACAGGGACAGGCTATGGCTACACCTTC
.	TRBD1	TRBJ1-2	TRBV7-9	CASSLMARGTYGYTF	TGTGCCAGCAGCTTGATGGCCAGGGGGACCTATGGCTACACCTTC
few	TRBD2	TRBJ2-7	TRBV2	CASRTAGGNYEQYF	TGTGCCAGCAGGACCGCGGGGGGCAACTACGAGCAGTACTTC
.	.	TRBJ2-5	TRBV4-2	CASSQVGRETQYF	TGTGCCAGCAGCCAAGTCGGGCGGGAGACCCAGTACTTC
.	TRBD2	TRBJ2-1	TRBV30	CAWRISGGVEEQFF	TGTGCCTGGAGAATCAGCGGGGGGGTGGAAGAGCAGTTCTTC
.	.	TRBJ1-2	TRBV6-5	CASSSTGGPQNYGYTF	TGTGCCAGCAGTTCGACCGGCGGGCCGCAGAACTATGGCTACACCTTC
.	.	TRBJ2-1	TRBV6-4	CASSRSGDSTYNEQFF	TGTGCCAGCAGTCGCTCGGGGGACAGCACCTACAATGAGCAGTTCTTC
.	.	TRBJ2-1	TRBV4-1	CASSQVLGGRDGEQFF	TGCGCCAGCAGCCAAGTTCTGGGGGGCAGGGACGGTGAGCAGTTCTTC
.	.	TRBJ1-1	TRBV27	CASQQFMNTEAFF	TGTGCCAGTCAACAGTTCATGAACACTGAAGCTTTCTTT
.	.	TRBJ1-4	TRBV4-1	CASSQLDSSNEKLFF	TGCGCCAGCAGCCAACTCGACAGCAGTAATGAAAAACTGTTTTTT
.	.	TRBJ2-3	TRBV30	CAWSRGGDSVTQYF	TGTGCCTGGAGTAGGGGGGGGGATAGTGTTACGCAGTATTTT
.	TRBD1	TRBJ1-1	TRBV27	CASSPGTGAARNTEAFF	TGTGCCAGCAGTCCAGGGACAGGGGCCGCACGGAACACTGAAGCTTTCTTT
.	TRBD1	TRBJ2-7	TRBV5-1	CASSESPDRGDLDF	TGCGCCAGCAGCGAGAGCCCAGACAGGGGTGATCTAGACTTC
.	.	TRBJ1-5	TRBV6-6	CASSYYASNQPQHF	TGTGCCAGCAGTTACTACGCTAGCAATCAGCCCCAGCATTTT